Listed below are T cell receptor beta chains from one sample, sequenced in a study of Ad26.COV2.S vaccination and SARS-CoV-2 variants. The method was immunoSEQ multiplex PCR; TCRdb's version includes in-frame clones alone and lacks a portion of them. The sample lists 75,000 to 100,000 clones, roughly 84% occurring once. This material consisted of peripheral blood, taken after recovery from COVID-19. The receptors stem from a human donor who had recovered from COVID-19. Each CDR3 is given with its conserved first and last residue. The order of the fields is V gene, D gene, J gene, clone size, CDR3 length, CDR3 DNA, CDR3 protein. D genes are given only for firm matches. The listing skips clone size in some rows; elsewhere it reads once, few, many or a size class.

>TRBV7-9|TRBD2|TRBJ2-3|NA|18
TGTGCCAGCAGCTTAGATCGCGGAGCGGGAGGCTCCACAGATACGCAGTATTTT
CASSLDRGAGGSTDTQYF
>TRBV29-1|NA|TRBJ2-7|NA|12
TGCAGCGTTGTGACGGTAACCTACGAGCAGTACTTC
CSVVTVTYEQYF
>TRBV7-8|NA|TRBJ2-6|NA|16
TGTGCCAGCAGCGCCCGACGTCCTTCTGGGGCCAACGTCCTGACTTTC
CASSARRPSGANVLTF
>TRBV6-5|NA|TRBJ1-1|NA|15
TGTGCCAGCAGGAGCCCGGGCGAGGGTTACGGTGAAGCTTTCTTT
CASRSPGEGYGEAFF
>TRBV10-3|NA|TRBJ1-6|NA|17
TGTGCCATCAGTGAGTCTTGGACGACGCCTTTGGATTCACCCCTCCACTTT
CAISESWTTPLDSPLHF
>TRBV28|TRBD1|TRBJ1-1|NA|15
TGTGCCAGCAGTTTATCCGACAGGGCCAGGACTGAAGCTTTCTTT
CASSLSDRARTEAFF
>TRBV6-5|TRBD1|TRBJ2-5|NA|14
TGTGCCAGCACCCCGGACAGGGTGGTTGGGACCCAGTACTTC
CASTPDRVVGTQYF
>TRBV19|TRBD1|TRBJ2-7|NA|13
TGTGCCAGTAGTCCGGACAGGTTCTACGAGCAGTACTTC
CASSPDRFYEQYF
>TRBV24-1|NA|TRBJ2-1|NA|14
TGTGCCACCAGTGATCCGGACGCAGGGAATGAGCAGTTCTTC
CATSDPDAGNEQFF
>TRBV19|TRBD2|TRBJ2-1|NA|18
TGTGCCAGTAGCGACAAAAACGGACTAGCGGAGACCAGGAATGAGCAGTTCTTC
CASSDKNGLAETRNEQFF
>TRBV14|TRBD1|TRBJ1-6|NA|15
TGTGCCAGCAGCCAAGTCAGGGGGCGGAATTCACCCCTCCACTTT
CASSQVRGRNSPLHF
>TRBV5-1|TRBD1|TRBJ1-2|NA|14
TGCGCCAGCAGCTTGGAACAGGGGGTCGGTGGCTACACCTTC
CASSLEQGVGGYTF
>TRBV5-1|TRBD2|TRBJ2-3|NA|19
TGCGCCAGCAGTCACAGTACGAGATCTAGCGGGAGGAGCGCAGATACGCAGTATTTT
CASSHSTRSSGRSADTQYF
>TRBV28|NA|TRBJ1-2|NA|12
TGTGCCAGCAGTTTAAACCCTTCTGGCTACACCTTC
CASSLNPSGYTF
>TRBV5-5|TRBD2|TRBJ2-1|NA|18
TGTGCCAGCAGCTTGGGACCCTTGGGAGGGGTCTCCTACAATGAGCAGTTCTTC
CASSLGPLGGVSYNEQFF
>TRBV11-2|NA|TRBJ1-1|NA|15
TGTGCCAGCAACGAAGCGGGACGGTTGAACACTGAAGCTTTCTTT
CASNEAGRLNTEAFF
>TRBV3-1/TRBV3-2|NA|TRBJ2-2|NA|14
TGTGCCAGCACAAGAAGCGAGAACACCGGGGAGCTGTTTTTT
CASTRSENTGELFF
>TRBV29-1|NA|TRBJ1-3|NA|15
TGCAGCGTTGTGCGAGGGCAGAGCTCTGGAAACACCATATATTTT
CSVVRGQSSGNTIYF
>TRBV2|NA|TRBJ2-7|NA|16
TGTGCCAGCAGCCAAGACCCGGAGTATGGGGCAAACGAGCAGTACTTC
CASSQDPEYGANEQYF
>TRBV3-1/TRBV3-2|NA|TRBJ1-4|NA|12
TGTGCCAGCAGCCAAGAGGTTTCAAAACTGTTTTTT
CASSQEVSKLFF
>TRBV24-1|TRBD2|TRBJ2-2|NA|16
TGTGCCACGCAGACTAGCGGAAAATCGAACACCGGGGAGCTGTTTTTT
CATQTSGKSNTGELFF
>TRBV9|NA|TRBJ1-2|NA|14
TGTGCCAGCAGCGTAGATGGGACACTCTATGGCTACACCTTC
CASSVDGTLYGYTF
>TRBV7-8|NA|TRBJ2-6|NA|16
TGTGCCAACAGCTCCGACACAGCTTCTGGGGCCAACGTCCTGACTTTC
CANSSDTASGANVLTF
>TRBV5-1|TRBD1|TRBJ2-1|NA|17
TGCGCCAGCAGCTTGGCTGTGGGACAGGCGCCATGGGGTGAGCAGTTCTTC
CASSLAVGQAPWGEQFF
>TRBV5-1|NA|TRBJ2-1|NA|14
TGCGCCAGCAGCTCCAGCAGCTCCTACAATGAGCAGTTCTTC
CASSSSSSYNEQFF
>TRBV2|NA|TRBJ2-2|NA|13
TGTGCCAGCAGTCCCCGGTCGGCCGGGGAGCTGTTTTTT
CASSPRSAGELFF
>TRBV28|NA|TRBJ2-1|NA|15
TGTGCCAGCACTCCGAAGCCACCAAGAGAACCTGAGCAGTTCTTC
CASTPKPPREPEQFF
>TRBV10-1|NA|TRBJ2-7|NA|13
TGCGCCAGCAGTGACCTGGACTCCTACGAGCAGTACTTC
CASSDLDSYEQYF
>TRBV12-3/TRBV12-4|NA|TRBJ2-7|once|11
TGTGCCAGCAGTTTTGACCACGAGCAGTACTTC
CASSFDHEQYF
>TRBV4-1|NA|TRBJ1-3|NA|13
TGCGCCAGCAGCCACCCGGACAGAAACACCATATATTTT
CASSHPDRNTIYF
>TRBV18|NA|TRBJ2-3|few|12
TGTGCCAGCTCACCGGGCAGGGATACGCAGTATTTT
CASSPGRDTQYF
>TRBV3-1/TRBV3-2|NA|TRBJ1-6|once|16
TGTGCCAGCAGCCAAGATCTCGGGCACTTGGGATCACCCCTCCACTTT
CASSQDLGHLGSPLHF
>TRBV4-2|NA|TRBJ1-2|few|15
TGTGCCAGCAGCCGCAGGACAGACGGAAACTATGGCTACACCTTC
CASSRRTDGNYGYTF
>TRBV5-1|NA|TRBJ1-5|NA|15
TGCGCCAGCAGCTTGGGGGTGCAGGGCGGTCAGCCCCAGCATTTT
CASSLGVQGGQPQHF
>TRBV5-1|NA|TRBJ1-1|NA|17
TGCGCCAGCAGCCCATCGGGGGCCATTCTAGGGGACACTGAAGCTTTCTTT
CASSPSGAILGDTEAFF
>TRBV7-3|NA|TRBJ2-3|NA|13
TGTGCCAGCAGCACCCCCAATGGAGATACGCAGTATTTT
CASSTPNGDTQYF
>TRBV19|NA|TRBJ2-7|NA|15
TGTGCCAGTAGTATAGCTCCGGGACTCGGGCCCGAGCAGTACTTC
CASSIAPGLGPEQYF
>TRBV6-5|TRBD1|TRBJ2-7|NA|14
TGTGCCAGCAGGATAGGGACAGTCTCCTACGAGCAGTACTTC
CASRIGTVSYEQYF
>TRBV19|TRBD2|TRBJ2-1|NA|18
TGTGCCAGTAGTCCTTCACGACTAGCGGGAGGGGGCTACAATGAGCAGTTCTTC
CASSPSRLAGGGYNEQFF
>TRBV2|NA|TRBJ2-7|NA|13
TGTGCCAGCAGTGACCTTTTAGGCTACGAGCAGTACTTC
CASSDLLGYEQYF
>TRBV5-1|NA|TRBJ2-3|NA|13
TGCGCCAGCAGCTCACTAGTCACAGATACGCAGTATTTT
CASSSLVTDTQYF
>TRBV27|NA|TRBJ1-1|NA|13
TGTGCCAGCAGTTGGACAGTGAACACTGAAGCTTTCTTT
CASSWTVNTEAFF
>TRBV13|TRBD2|TRBJ2-6|NA|21
TGTGCCAGCAGCTTATTCCTCCCCTTGTCGGGGGGTGGTACTGGGGCCAACGTCCTGACTTTC
CASSLFLPLSGGGTGANVLTF
>TRBV18|NA|TRBJ1-6|NA|14
TGTGCCAGCTCACTTGGCCATTCGGGTTCACCCCTCCACTTT
CASSLGHSGSPLHF
>TRBV18|NA|TRBJ1-1|NA|15
TGTGCCAGCTCCCAAGGGAGGGTCTCGAACACTGAAGCTTTCTTT
CASSQGRVSNTEAFF
>TRBV6-2/TRBV6-3|NA|TRBJ1-1|NA|12
TGTGCCAGCAGCAGGGCGAACACTGAAGCTTTCTTT
CASSRANTEAFF
>TRBV5-1|TRBD1|TRBJ2-7|NA|16
TGCGCCAGCAGTCCTGCACCCGGACAGGGGGTCCACGAGCAGTACTTC
CASSPAPGQGVHEQYF
>TRBV28|NA|TRBJ2-1|NA|11
TGTGCCAGCAGTAGAGGGGATGAGCAGTTCTTC
CASSRGDEQFF
>TRBV27|TRBD2|TRBJ2-5|NA|16
TGTGCCAGCAGTTTAGGAAGCGGGAGGGCCCTAGAGACCCAGTACTTC
CASSLGSGRALETQYF
>TRBV7-6|NA|TRBJ2-5|NA|17
TGTGCCAGCAGCGACGCGATACGGGGGCGCGTATCAGAGACCCAGTACTTC
CASSDAIRGRVSETQYF
>TRBV18|NA|TRBJ1-2|NA|19
TGTGCCAGCTCCCCAGAGCTTTGGGGGGGGTCCCCCCCCTTCTATGGCTACACCTTC
CASSPELWGGSPPFYGYTF
>TRBV28|TRBD1|TRBJ1-1|NA|15
TGTGCCAGCAGGGATTCGACAGGGGTTGCGTCTGAAGCTTTCTTT
CASRDSTGVASEAFF
>TRBV28|NA|TRBJ1-2|NA|15
TGTGCCAGCAGTGCGAATCATGGACCCGACTATGGCTACACCTTC
CASSANHGPDYGYTF
>TRBV11-2|TRBD1|TRBJ2-3|NA|12
TGTGCCAGCAGTCAGGGGGCAGGTACGCAGTATTTT
CASSQGAGTQYF
>TRBV21-1|NA|TRBJ2-7|few|14
TGTGCCAGCAGCAATTCGGGGAGCTCCTACGAGCAGTACTTC
CASSNSGSSYEQYF
>TRBV29-1|TRBD1|TRBJ2-3|NA|12
TGCAGCGTACAACAGGGGATTGATACGCAGTATTTT
CSVQQGIDTQYF
>TRBV28|NA|TRBJ2-3|NA|12
TGTGCCAGCAGTCTCGACGGGGATACGCAGTATTTT
CASSLDGDTQYF